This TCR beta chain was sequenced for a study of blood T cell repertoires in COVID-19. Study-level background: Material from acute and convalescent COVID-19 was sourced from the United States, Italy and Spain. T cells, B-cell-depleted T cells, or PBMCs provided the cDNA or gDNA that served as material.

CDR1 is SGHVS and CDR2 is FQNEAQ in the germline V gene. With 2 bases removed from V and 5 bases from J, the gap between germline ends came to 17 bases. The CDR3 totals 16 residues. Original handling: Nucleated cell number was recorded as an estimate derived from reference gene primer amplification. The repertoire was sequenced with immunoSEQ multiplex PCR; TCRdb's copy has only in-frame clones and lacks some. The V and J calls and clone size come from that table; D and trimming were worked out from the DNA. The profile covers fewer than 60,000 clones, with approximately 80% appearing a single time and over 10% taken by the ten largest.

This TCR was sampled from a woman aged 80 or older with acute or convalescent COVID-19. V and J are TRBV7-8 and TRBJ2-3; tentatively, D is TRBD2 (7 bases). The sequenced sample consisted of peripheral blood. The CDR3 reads CASSLRWGGPEDTQYF. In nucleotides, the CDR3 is TGTGCCAGCAGCTTAAGGTGGGGGGGCCCGGAAGATACGCAGTATTTT.